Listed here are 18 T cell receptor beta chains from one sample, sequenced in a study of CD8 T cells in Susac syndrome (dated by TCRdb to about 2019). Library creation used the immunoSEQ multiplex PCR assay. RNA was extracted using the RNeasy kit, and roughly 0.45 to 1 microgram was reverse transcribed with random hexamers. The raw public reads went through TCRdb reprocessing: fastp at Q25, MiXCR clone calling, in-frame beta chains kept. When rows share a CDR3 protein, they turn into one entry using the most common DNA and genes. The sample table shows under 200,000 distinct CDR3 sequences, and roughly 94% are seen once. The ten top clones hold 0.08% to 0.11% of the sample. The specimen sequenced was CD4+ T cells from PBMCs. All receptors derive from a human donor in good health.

The CDR3 sequence: CASSHRQGESTDTQYF. DNA of the CDR3: TGCGCCAGCAGCCACCGACAGGGAGAAAGCACAGATACGCAGTATTTT. This chain joins TRBV4-3 and TRBJ2-3; TRBD1 agrees at 7 bases. Germline-derived CDR1 and CDR2 are LGHNA and YSLEER. Losses at the gene ends were 3 bases for V and 0 bases for J; bases not matched to a gene: 6. This CDR3 region has 16 residues.

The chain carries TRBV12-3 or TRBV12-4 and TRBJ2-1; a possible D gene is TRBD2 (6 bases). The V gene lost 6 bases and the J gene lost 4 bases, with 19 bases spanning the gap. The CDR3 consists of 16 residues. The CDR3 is CASSPGRRDLYNEQFF. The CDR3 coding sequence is TGTGCCAGCAGCCCGGGGCGGCGGGATCTTTACAATGAGCAGTTCTTC.

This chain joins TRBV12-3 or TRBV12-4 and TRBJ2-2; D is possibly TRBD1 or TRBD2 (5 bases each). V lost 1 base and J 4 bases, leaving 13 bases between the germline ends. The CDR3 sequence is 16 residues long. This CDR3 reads CASSLGTGATTGELFF. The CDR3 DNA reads TGTGCCAGCAGTTTAGGAACCGGGGCCACCACCGGGGAGCTGTTTTTT.

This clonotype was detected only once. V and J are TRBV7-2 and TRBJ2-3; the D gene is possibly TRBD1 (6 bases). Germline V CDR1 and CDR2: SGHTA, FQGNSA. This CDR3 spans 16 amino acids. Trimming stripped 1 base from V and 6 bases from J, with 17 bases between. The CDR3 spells CASSLVWQGMSDTQYF. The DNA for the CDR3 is TGTGCCAGCAGCTTAGTGTGGCAGGGGATGTCGGATACGCAGTATTTT.

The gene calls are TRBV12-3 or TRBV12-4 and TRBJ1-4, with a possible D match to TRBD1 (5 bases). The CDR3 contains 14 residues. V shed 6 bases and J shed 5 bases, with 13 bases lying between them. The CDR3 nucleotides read TGTGCCAGCAGCGCTTCGGGGGTGAATGAAAAACTGTTTTTT. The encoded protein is CASSASGVNEKLFF.

CDR3 sequence (DNA): TGCGCCAGCAGCCGGGAAGCGACTGGTTATGAGCAGTACTTC. Residues: CASSREATGYEQYF. The chain links TRBV4-1 to TRBJ2-7; D is undetermined. Germline lookup yields CDR1 MGHRA and CDR2 YSYEKL. CDR3 size: 14 residues. V lost 4 bases and J lost 7, with 17 bases in between.

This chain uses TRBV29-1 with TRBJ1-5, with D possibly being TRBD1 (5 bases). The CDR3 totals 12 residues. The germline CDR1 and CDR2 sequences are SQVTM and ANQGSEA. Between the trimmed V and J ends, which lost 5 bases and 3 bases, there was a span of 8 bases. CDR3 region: CSVSGANQPQHF. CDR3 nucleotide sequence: TGCAGCGTTTCCGGGGCCAATCAGCCCCAGCATTTT.

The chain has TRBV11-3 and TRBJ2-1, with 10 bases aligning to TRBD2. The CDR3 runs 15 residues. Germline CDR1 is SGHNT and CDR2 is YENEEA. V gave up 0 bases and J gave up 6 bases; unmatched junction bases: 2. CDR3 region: CASSLELAGLNEQFF. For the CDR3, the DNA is TGTGCCAGCAGCTTAGAACTAGCGGGACTCAATGAGCAGTTCTTC. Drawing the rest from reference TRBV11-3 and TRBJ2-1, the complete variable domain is EAGVVQSPRYKIIEKKQPVAFWCNPISGHNTLYWYLQNLGQGPELLIRYENEEAVDDSQLPKDRFSAERLKGVDSTLKIQPAELGDSAVYLCASSLELAGLNEQFFGPGTRLTVL.

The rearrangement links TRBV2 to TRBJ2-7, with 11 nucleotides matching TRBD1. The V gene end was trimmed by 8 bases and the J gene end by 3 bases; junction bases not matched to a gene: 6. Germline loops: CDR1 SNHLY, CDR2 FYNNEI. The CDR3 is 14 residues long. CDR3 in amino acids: CASDAGTGGYEQYV. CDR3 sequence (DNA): TGTGCCAGCGATGCCGGGACAGGGGGCTACGAGCAGTACGTC.

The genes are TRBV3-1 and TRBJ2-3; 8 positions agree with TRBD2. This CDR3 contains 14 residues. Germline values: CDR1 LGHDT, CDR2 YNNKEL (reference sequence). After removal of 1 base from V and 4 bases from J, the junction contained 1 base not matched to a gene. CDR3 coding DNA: TGTGCCAGCAGCCAAGCCGGGGGGGCAGATACGCAGTATTTT. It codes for CASSQAGGADTQYF.

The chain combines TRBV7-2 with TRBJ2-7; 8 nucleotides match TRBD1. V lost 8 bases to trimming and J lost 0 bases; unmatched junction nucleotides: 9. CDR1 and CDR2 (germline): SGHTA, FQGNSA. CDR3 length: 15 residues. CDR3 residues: CASGQRTGSSYEQYF. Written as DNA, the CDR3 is TGTGCCAGCGGCCAACGGACAGGGAGCTCCTACGAGCAGTACTTC.

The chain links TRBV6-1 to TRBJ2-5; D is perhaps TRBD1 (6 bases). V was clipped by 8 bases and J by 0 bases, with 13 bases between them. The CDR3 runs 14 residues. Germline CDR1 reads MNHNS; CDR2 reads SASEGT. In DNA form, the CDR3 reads TGTGCCAGCTCAACGGGACACCACCAAGAGACCCAGTACTTC. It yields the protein CASSTGHHQETQYF.

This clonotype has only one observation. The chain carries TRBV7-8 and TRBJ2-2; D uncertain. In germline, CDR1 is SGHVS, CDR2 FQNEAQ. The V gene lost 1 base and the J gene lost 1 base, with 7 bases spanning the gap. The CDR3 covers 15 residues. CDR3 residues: CASSLDSLNTGELFF. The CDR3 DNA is TGTGCCAGCAGCTTAGACAGCCTGAACACCGGGGAGCTGTTTTTT.

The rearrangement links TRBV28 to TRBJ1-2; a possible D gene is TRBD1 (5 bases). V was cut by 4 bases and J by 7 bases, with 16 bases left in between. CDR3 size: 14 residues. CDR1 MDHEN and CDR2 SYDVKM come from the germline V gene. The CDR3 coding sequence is TGTGCCAGCAGTTCCCAGGACGGGGCTGGTGGCTACACCTTC. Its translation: CASSSQDGAGGYTF.

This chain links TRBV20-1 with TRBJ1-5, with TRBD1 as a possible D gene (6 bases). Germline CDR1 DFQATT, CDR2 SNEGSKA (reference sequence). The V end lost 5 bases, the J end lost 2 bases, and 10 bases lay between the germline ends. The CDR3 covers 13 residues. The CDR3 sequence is CSAHRAGNQPQHF. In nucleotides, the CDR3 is TGCAGTGCTCACAGGGCTGGCAATCAGCCCCAGCATTTT.

CDR3: CASSPPQRVHGYTF. CDR3 in DNA: TGTGCCAGCAGCCCCCCCCAAAGGGTCCATGGCTACACCTTC. This rearrangement joins TRBV5-6 to TRBJ1-2; D gene ambiguous. Trimming removed 4 bases from V and 6 bases from J, with 16 bases in between. The CDR3 spans 14 residues. Germline V CDR1 and CDR2: SGHDT, YYEEEE.

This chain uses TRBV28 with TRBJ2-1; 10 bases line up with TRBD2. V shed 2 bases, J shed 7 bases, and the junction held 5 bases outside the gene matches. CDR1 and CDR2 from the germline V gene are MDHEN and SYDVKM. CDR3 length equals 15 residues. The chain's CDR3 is CASSLASGSRNEQFF. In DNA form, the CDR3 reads TGTGCCAGCAGTTTAGCTAGCGGGAGTAGAAATGAGCAGTTCTTC.

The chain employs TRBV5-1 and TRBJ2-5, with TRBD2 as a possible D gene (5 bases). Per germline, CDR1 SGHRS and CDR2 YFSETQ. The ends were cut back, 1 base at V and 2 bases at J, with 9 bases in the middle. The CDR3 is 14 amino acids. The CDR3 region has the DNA TGCGCCAGCAGCTTGAATGGGGAGCAAGAGACCCAGTACTTC. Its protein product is CASSLNGEQETQYF.